The clone carrying this T cell receptor (beta chain) was detected only a few times. The identical CDR3 is also encoded by other nucleotide sequences in the sample. Which cohort a participant joined came from the clinical history participants gave. These data are taken from a study of blood T cell repertoires in COVID-19. This CDR3 has 14 amino acids. J was trimmed by 3 bases and V by 3 bases; bases with no gene match: 5. Germline CDR1 SGHKS, CDR2 YYEKEE (reference sequence). Methods used by the authors: Estimates of nucleated cell counts were drawn from the amplification of reference gene primers. Profiled with immunoSEQ multiplex PCR; TCRdb holds only in-frame clones, not every one. V, J and clone size reflect that table, while D and trimming were determined from the DNA. The table has about 350,000 clones, roughly 90% seen once.

This TCR derives from a woman aged 25 to 45 who had recovered from COVID-19. This chain connects TRBV5-5 to TRBJ1-2; 7 bases are a match to TRBD1. Sequencing input: PBMCs or T cells enriched from blood (not recorded which). The CDR3 loop reads CASSWDRRDYGYTF. In DNA form, the CDR3 reads TGTGCCAGCAGCTGGGACAGAAGGGACTATGGCTACACCTTC.